This section outlines one TCR beta chain sequence together with its context. The data are from a study of blood T cell repertoires in COVID-19. Study in general: In each case, the material was cDNA or gDNA derived from T cells, B-cell-depleted T cells, or PBMCs.

The germline V gene has CDR1 LGHDT and CDR2 YNNKEL (reference sequence). CDR3 length: 16 amino acids. V lost 4 bases, J lost 2 bases, and 5 bases stayed unmatched. The method was immunoSEQ multiplex PCR; TCRdb's version includes in-frame clones alone and lacks a portion of them. The sample holds 25,000 to 35,000 clones; 75% to 90% are singletons and the top ten take under 7%. Specimen: peripheral blood. This receptor was obtained from a man between 60 and 70 years old with active COVID-19. The chain employs TRBV3-1 (or the pseudogene TRBV3-2) and TRBJ2-3; 11 nucleotides line up with TRBD2. CDR3 protein: CASSPWTSGYTDTQYF. CDR3 bases: TGTGCCAGCAGCCCATGGACTAGCGGGTACACAGATACGCAGTATTTT.